This passage covers 5 T cell receptor beta chains from one sample sequenced in a study of T cells in Graves' hyperthyroidism and ophthalmopathy. RNA transcripts served as the template for amplifying TCR beta CDR3 regions. The TCR CDR3 was amplified in a first-round RT-PCR using the HTBI primer set. TCRdb used MiXCR to reprocess the multiplex PCR reads, holding one entry per CDR3 protein. The sample has nearly 600,000 distinct CDR3 sequences; 12% to 15% are singletons. The specimen was blood. The receptors originated from a woman between 18 and 29 years old with Graves' ophthalmopathy.

This clonotype has ten or more counts. This chain uses TRBV12-3 or TRBV12-4 with TRBJ1-1; 11 positions agree with TRBD1. V shed 5 bases, J shed 4 bases, and the junction held 9 bases outside the gene matches. This CDR3 is 16 amino acids long. CDR3 residues: CASSPGQGASVTEAFF. In DNA form, the CDR3 reads TGTGCCAGCAGTCCTGGACAGGGGGCATCGGTCACTGAAGCTTTCTTT.

This clonotype was seen ten or more times. The chain has TRBV2 and TRBJ2-1; D is ambiguous. From germline, CDR1 is SNHLY and CDR2 FYNNEI. The CDR3 extends over 12 amino acids. The V and J ends lost 8 bases and 1 base respectively, with 6 bases between them. Written as DNA, the CDR3 is TGTGCCAGCGGTCTTTCCTACAATGAGCAGTTCTTC. It translates to CASGLSYNEQFF.

This clonotype was detected many times. The gene calls are TRBV5-1 and TRBJ2-1; 9 positions match TRBD2. CDR3 size: 16 residues. The V segment lost 1 base and the J segment 4 bases; nucleotides outside the gene matches: 6. Per germline, CDR1 SGHRS and CDR2 YFSETQ. As DNA, the CDR3 is TGCGCCAGCAGCTTGCCGGGACTAGCATTATACAATGAGCAGTTCTTC. This encodes CASSLPGLALYNEQFF.

Many counts were recorded for this clonotype. The chain uses TRBV20-1 and TRBJ2-1; no definite D call. This CDR3 is built from 15 residues. Germline-derived CDR1 and CDR2 are DFQATT and SNEGSKA (reference sequence). Deletions cut 6 bases from V and 2 bases from J, with 17 bases between. The CDR3 nucleotides are TGCAGTGCCAAGGAGTACCAGCGACCCTACAATGAGCAGTTCTTC. It encodes CSAKEYQRPYNEQFF.

This sequence joins TRBV28 and TRBJ2-1; 16 nucleotides match TRBD2. Looked up from germline, CDR1 is MDHEN and CDR2 is SYDVKM. The CDR3 runs 19 residues. V gave up 5 bases and J gave up 12 bases; unmatched junction bases: 19. The CDR3, as DNA: TGTGCCAGCAGTCTGACCGGGACTAGCGGGAGGGCCCCTAGGGTGGGGCAGTTCTTC. Protein sequence: CASSLTGTSGRAPRVGQFF. Full variable domain (missing parts from reference TRBV28 and TRBJ2-1): DVKVTQSSRYLVKRTGEKVFLECVQDMDHENMFWYRQDPGLGLRLIYFSYDVKMKEKGDIPEGYSVSREKKERFSLILESASTNQTSMYLCASSLTGTSGRAPRVGQFFGPGTRLTVL.